This T cell receptor beta chain was found in a study of cytomegalovirus exposure and HLA in healthy donors. CDR1 MNHNS and CDR2 SASEGT come from the germline V gene. This CDR3 spans 15 amino acids. The V and J ends lost 0 bases and 4 bases, in that order; junction bases with no gene match: 1. The PCR used 60 Vbeta and 13 Jbeta primers. Here immunoSEQ multiplex PCR was the method, and the copy in TCRdb shows in-frame clones only, minus some. The data hold about 160,000 clones, with approximately 82% observed a single time. The sample comprised PBMCs. This chain joins TRBV6-1 and TRBJ2-3; 10 bases map to TRBD1. The source is a man in his fifties in good health and CMV-seropositive. This chain's CDR3 is CASSEAGQGADTQYF. CDR3 in DNA: TGTGCCAGCAGTGAAGCAGGACAGGGGGCAGATACGCAGTATTTT.